Sequencing of this T cell receptor (beta chain) was carried out in a study of cytomegalovirus exposure and HLA in healthy donors. On this clone: Antigen unknown.

The study, taken as a whole, reports: In a later analysis, at a false discovery rate of 0.05, 15,000 to 20,000 TCR beta sequences were associated with HLA alleles. Segments of the TCR beta V type were, in most cases, productive about 90% or about 30% of the time in an earlier analysis.

The PCR ran on 60 Vbeta and 13 Jbeta primers. Measured with immunoSEQ multiplex PCR; TCRdb has only the in-frame clones, and not every one. The sample includes about 120,000 clones, about three quarters of them seen just once. V was clipped by 0 bases and J by 4 bases; unmatched bases: 3. CDR1 is SEHNR and CDR2 is FQNEAQ in the germline V gene (reference sequence). The CDR3 covers 15 residues. The chain has TRBV7-9 and TRBJ1-5, with 7 bases identical to TRBD1. Sequenced material: PBMCs. The receptor's source is a woman in her twenties or thirties in good health and CMV-seronegative. The CDR3 sequence is CASSLAGTENQPQHF. The CDR3 region has the DNA TGTGCCAGCAGCTTAGCGGGGACAGAGAATCAGCCCCAGCATTTT.